The 25 T cell receptor beta chains presented below share a single source sample, sequenced in a study of blood T cells in healthy people across ages. Combining a sample-barcoded 5' primer with a J-beta primer mix, a second PCR ran for roughly 6 to 11 cycles. Using its own MiXCR run on the 5' RACE reads, TCRdb lists one record per CDR3 protein. The repertoire includes roughly 680,000 distinct CDR3 sequences, over 40% of them detected once, and around an eighth sits in the top ten. Sample: blood. The source is an elderly woman in good health.

V gene TRBV12-3 or TRBV12-4 combines with J gene TRBJ1-2; 8 nucleotides match TRBD1. V lost 4 bases and J lost 0; bases outside the gene matches: 4. The CDR3 is 15 amino acids. The CDR3 sequence is CASSSRTGTNYGYTF. CDR3 bases: TGTGCCAGCAGTTCGAGGACAGGGACTAACTATGGCTACACCTTC.

The gene calls are TRBV29-1 and TRBJ1-5; 9 positions agree with TRBD1. V lost 7 bases and J lost 7; bases outside the gene matches: 8. The CDR3 is 13 residues long. Germline lookup yields CDR1 SQVTM and CDR2 ANQGSEA. The DNA of the CDR3 is TGCAGCGCTGGGACAGGGTCTGGGCAGCCCCAGCATTTT. Translated: CSAGTGSGQPQHF.

This chain uses TRBV4-1 with TRBJ2-7; 8 nucleotides line up with TRBD1. The DNA end is a closer match to TRBJ2-5, so the J assignment may be wrong. The CDR3 length is 15 residues. Germline V gene lookup returns CDR1 MGHRA and CDR2 YSYEKL. In DNA, the CDR3 is TGCGCCAGCAGCCAAGAGGACAGGGTAAAAGAGACCCAGTACTTC. This codes for CASSQEDRVKETQYF.

This clonotype was counted at least ten times. The chain has TRBV5-5 and TRBJ2-1; possible D gene TRBD2, 5 bases. The V gene lost 0 bases and the J gene lost 4 bases, with 8 bases spanning the gap. The CDR3 is 14 amino acids. Germline CDR1 SGHKS, CDR2 YYEKEE (reference sequence). CDR3 DNA sequence: TGTGCCAGCAGCTTGGCGTGGGAGTACAATGAGCAGTTCTTC. Amino acids: CASSLAWEYNEQFF.

About this clonotype: A much larger clone is a single base away; this may be a read error. The V call is TRBV12-3 or TRBV12-4, the J call TRBJ1-2, with TRBD1 as a possible D gene (6 bases). This CDR3 region has 14 residues. CDR3 DNA: TGTGCCTGCAGCCAGCGGGACAAGATCTATGGCTACACCTTC. This translates into CACSQRDKIYGYTF.

The chain employs TRBV5-1 and TRBJ2-1, with 7 positions matching TRBD2. This CDR3 has 16 amino acids. V was pared by 0 bases and J by 0 bases, with 3 bases of the junction left unmatched. Germline V lookup: CDR1 SGHRS, CDR2 YFSETQ. The DNA of the CDR3 is TGCGCCAGCAGCTTGGCCGGGGGGACCTCCTACAATGAGCAGTTCTTC. It codes for CASSLAGGTSYNEQFF.

The CDR3 sequence: CASKERAYQETQYF. CDR3 sequence (DNA): TGTGCCAGCAAGGAGCGGGCATACCAAGAGACCCAGTACTTC. The chain uses TRBV13 and TRBJ2-5, with D perhaps matching TRBD2 (6 bases). Germline CDR1 PRHDT, CDR2 FYEKMQ (reference sequence). The length of the CDR3 is 14 residues. Trimming cost V 7 bases and J 0 bases, with 12 bases left between them.

The CDR3 region is CASSPGSRDEYF. In nucleotides, the CDR3 is TGTGCCAGCTCACCAGGTTCCAGGGACGAGTACTTC. The V and J genes are TRBV18 and TRBJ2-7; D may be TRBD1 or TRBD2 (5 bases each). Looked up from germline, CDR1 is KGHSH and CDR2 is LQKENI. Trimming took off 2 bases at V and 11 bases at J, with 13 bases between the two ends. The CDR3 is made up of 12 amino acids.

J is TRBJ2-1 and V is TRBV5-1, with D uncertain. This CDR3 is 13 amino acids long. CDR1 is SGHRS and CDR2 is YFSETQ in the germline V gene. The ends were cut back, 1 base at V and 4 bases at J, with 6 bases in the middle. The CDR3 sequence is CASSLPEYNEQFF. CDR3 nucleotides: TGCGCCAGCAGCTTGCCCGAATACAATGAGCAGTTCTTC.

This clonotype came up many times. The chain has TRBV6-5 and TRBJ2-7, with 7 bases fitting TRBD1. V shed 5 bases, J shed 6 bases, and the junction held 7 bases outside the gene matches. The germline CDR1 and CDR2 sequences are MNHEY and SVGAGI. This CDR3 has 13 residues. The CDR3 region has the DNA TGTGCCAGCAGTCGACAGGGCCGTGGCGAGCAGTACTTC. Protein: CASSRQGRGEQYF.

Of note for this clonotype: A much larger clone differs from this one at a single base, so this may be a read error. The chain carries TRBV29-1 and TRBJ2-1, with D maybe TRBD2 (6 bases). This CDR3 spans 13 amino acids. Trimming shortened V by 1 base and J by 13 bases, and 17 bases separated the two germline ends. The germline gives CDR1 SQVTM, CDR2 ANQGSEA. This CDR3 reads CSVEVGLLRTQFF. CDR3 DNA sequence: TGCAGCGTTGAAGTGGGACTCCTCCGGACCCAGTTCTTC.

This clonotype occurred many times. The rearrangement uses TRBV6-5 and TRBJ2-1; no definite D call. Trimming removed 0 bases from V and 5 bases from J, with 5 bases in between. The CDR3 covers 13 residues. Per germline, CDR1 MNHEY and CDR2 SVGAGI. Written as DNA, the CDR3 is TGTGCCAGCAGTTACTCAGGGAACAATGAGCAGTTCTTC. This sequence encodes CASSYSGNNEQFF.

The rearrangement uses TRBV11-2 and TRBJ2-3; TRBD2 aligns across 14 bases. This CDR3 region has 18 residues. Per the germline V gene, CDR1 is SGHAT and CDR2 is FQNNGV. With 3 bases clipped from V and 6 bases from J, the junction kept 11 bases outside the gene matches. CDR3 nucleotides: TGTGCCAGCAGCTTTAATACGGGGACTAGCGGGAGTAGGGATACGCAGTATTTT. This sequence encodes CASSFNTGTSGSRDTQYF.

The chain combines TRBV29-1 with TRBJ1-1; D ambiguous. Germline assignment: CDR1 SQVTM and CDR2 ANQGSEA. The CDR3 extends over 12 amino acids. V lost 7 bases and J lost 10, with 19 bases in between. For the CDR3, the DNA is TGCAGCGCCATCGACGGGCAAAAGGGAGCTTTCTTT. Residues: CSAIDGQKGAFF.

The V gene is TRBV11-1, the J gene TRBJ2-5, with 14 bases identical to TRBD2. Germline V gene lookup returns CDR1 SGHAT and CDR2 FQDESV (reference sequence). V was pared by 6 bases and J by 4 bases, with 10 bases of the junction left unmatched. The CDR3 loop spans 17 amino acids. CDR3 nucleotides: TGTGCCAGCAGGCCCGGGACTAGCGGGAGTCGAGGAGAGACCCAGTACTTC. It translates to CASRPGTSGSRGETQYF.

CDR3 nucleotides: TGTGCCAGCAGTGACCACAGGGGGCCCGGCAATCAGCCCCAGCATTTT. Protein sequence: CASSDHRGPGNQPQHF. The V call is TRBV2, the J call TRBJ1-5, with TRBD1 identical over 9 bases. J gave up 2 bases and V 3 bases, and 5 bases lay outside the gene matches. The CDR3 extends over 16 amino acids. CDR1 and CDR2 from the germline V gene are SNHLY and FYNNEI.

This clonotype was seen repeatedly, ten times or more. The V call is TRBV7-2, the J call TRBJ2-7; 10 positions agree with TRBD1. The CDR3 is 15 residues long. V dropped 2 bases and J dropped 0; count of bases not matched to a gene: 1. Germline V gene data show CDR1 as SGHTA and CDR2 as FQGNSA. This CDR3 reads CASSLRQGASYEQYF. For the CDR3, the DNA is TGTGCCAGCAGCTTAAGACAGGGGGCCTCCTACGAGCAGTACTTC.

The rearrangement uses TRBV28 and TRBJ2-3; D is perhaps TRBD1 (5 bases). The CDR3 length is 16 residues. The V and J ends lost 6 bases and 2 bases respectively, with 18 bases between them. Per the germline V gene, CDR1 is MDHEN and CDR2 is SYDVKM. The CDR3 DNA reads TGTGCCAGCAGCCCTAGGCGGTCCAGGGACACAGATACGCAGTATTTT. Translated, it gives CASSPRRSRDTDTQYF.

V and J are TRBV6-1 and TRBJ2-4, with 9 positions matching TRBD2. The better agreement between TRBJ2-7 and the DNA end casts doubt on the J call. The CDR3 loop spans 15 amino acids. Germline CDR1 and CDR2: MNHNS and SASEGT. The CDR3 DNA sequence: TGTGCCAGCAGTAAAATTAGCGGGAGTTATTACGAGCAGTACTTC. This gives the protein CASSKISGSYYEQYF.

This clonotype occurred many times. This chain uses TRBV7-2 with TRBJ2-3; 12 bases fit TRBD2. After removal of 6 bases from V and 1 base from J, the junction contained 5 bases not matched to a gene. This CDR3 comprises 16 residues. CDR1 and CDR2 (germline): SGHTA, FQGNSA. Here the CDR3 DNA reads TGTGCCAGCAGTCCCCGACTAGCGGGGGGCACAGATACGCAGTATTTT. It is translated as CASSPRLAGGTDTQYF. Looking up the rest from reference TRBV7-2 and TRBJ2-3 gives the full variable domain: GAGVSQSPSNKVTEKGKDVELRCDPISGHTALYWYRQSLGQGLEFLIYFQGNSAPDKSGLPSDRFSAERTGGSVSTLTIQRTQQEDSAVYLCASSPRLAGGTDTQYFGPGTRLTVL.

This chain uses TRBV28 with TRBJ2-3, with no clear D. Germline V gene lookup returns CDR1 MDHEN and CDR2 SYDVKM. Trimming took off 4 bases at V and 6 bases at J, with 8 bases between the two ends. This CDR3 has 12 residues. CDR3 bases: TGTGCCAGCAGTTCGGTACGCGATACGCAGTATTTT. This gives the protein CASSSVRDTQYF.

As for this clonotype: Just one base apart from a much larger clone, this may be a read error. The rearrangement uses TRBV25-1 and TRBJ1-2; 7 bases align to TRBD1. Per germline, CDR1 MGHDK and CDR2 SYGVNS. The CDR3 is made up of 14 amino acids. The V and J ends lost 7 bases and 4 bases, in that order; junction bases with no gene match: 9. CDR3 amino acids: CASTGQEEIYGYTF. In DNA form, the CDR3 reads TGTGCCAGCACCGGACAGGAGGAGATCTATGGCTACACCTTC.

In its sample, this clonotype was seen many times. The chain recombines TRBV5-1 with TRBJ2-1; 9 nucleotides line up with TRBD1. Germline values: CDR1 SGHRS, CDR2 YFSETQ. The CDR3 spans 15 residues. V was pared by 0 bases and J by 8 bases, with 6 bases of the junction left unmatched. CDR3 nucleotides: TGCGCCAGCAGCTTGGTACAGGGGGCGCCGGATGAGCAGTTCTTC. Its protein product is CASSLVQGAPDEQFF.

In this sample, this clonotype turned up many times. The CDR3 loop reads CASSFGASNQPQHF. Written as DNA, the CDR3 is TGTGCCAGCAGCTTTGGGGCCAGCAATCAGCCCCAGCATTTT. V gene TRBV7-8 combines with J gene TRBJ1-5; possible D gene TRBD1, 5 bases. Germline CDR1 reads SGHVS; CDR2 reads FQNEAQ. The V end was cut by 3 bases, the J end by 1 base, with 7 bases between. This CDR3 spans 14 amino acids. Full variable domain (missing parts from reference TRBV7-8 and TRBJ1-5): GAGVSQSPRYKVAKRGQDVALRCDPISGHVSLFWYQQALGQGPEFLTYFQNEAQLDKSGLPSDRFFAERPEGSVSTLKIQRTQQEDSAVYLCASSFGASNQPQHFGDGTRLSIL.

The V call is TRBV30, the J call TRBJ2-1; D is uncertain. The germline V gene encodes CDR1 GTSNPN and CDR2 SVGIG (reference sequence). This CDR3 is built from 13 residues. The germline V and J ends were trimmed by 1 base and 8 bases, with 12 bases remaining between them. CDR3 in amino acids: CAWSGGSYDEQFF. The CDR3 DNA follows: TGTGCCTGGAGTGGAGGAAGTTATGATGAGCAGTTCTTC.